These 5 T cell receptor beta chains were all obtained from the same sample, sequenced in a study of cytomegalovirus exposure and HLA in healthy donors. The PCR was carried out with 60 Vbeta primers and 13 Jbeta primers. Sequencing used immunoSEQ multiplex PCR; TCRdb keeps in-frame clones, though not all of them. The table shows about 140,000 clones, with around three fifths occurring only once. Material for sequencing was PBMCs. The receptors stem from a woman aged 40-49 years in good health and CMV-seronegative.

The J gene is TRBJ1-5, the V gene TRBV15; a weak D match, TRBD1 (6 bases). Trimming removed 0 bases from V and 3 bases from J, with 15 bases in between. Germline CDR1 is LNHNV and CDR2 is YYDKDF (reference sequence). The CDR3 loop spans 17 amino acids. The CDR3 DNA is TGTGCCACCAGCAGAGATAAGGGCAGGGGCCTCAATCAGCCCCAGCATTTT. This gives the protein CATSRDKGRGLNQPQHF. Full variable domain (rest looked up from reference TRBV15 and TRBJ1-5): DAMVIQNPRYQVTQFGKPVTLSCSQTLNHNVMYWYQQKSSQAPKLLFHYYDKDFNNEADTPDNFQSRRPNTSFCFLDIRSPGLGDTAMYLCATSRDKGRGLNQPQHFGDGTRLSIL.

The table lists this clone with a count of one. The CDR3 protein is CASSLEGEARGEQYF. In DNA form, the CDR3 reads TGCGCCAGCAGCTTGGAGGGCGAGGCCCGGGGGGAGCAGTACTTC. The genes are TRBV5-1 and TRBJ2-7, with a tentative D call TRBD2 (6 bases). V was clipped by 0 bases and J by 7 bases, with 17 bases between them. The germline CDR1 and CDR2 sequences are SGHRS and YFSETQ. The CDR3 extends over 15 amino acids.

V and J are TRBV19 and TRBJ1-1; no definite D call. There are 13 residues in the CDR3. The V end was cut by 4 bases, the J end by 7 bases, with 13 bases between. Germline V gene sequence: CDR1 LNHDA, CDR2 SQIVND (reference sequence). CDR3: CASSKGSGIEAFF. CDR3 in DNA: TGTGCCAGTAGTAAAGGGTCGGGGATTGAAGCTTTCTTT.

With regard to this clone: At one of its ends the junction is not consistent with the germline gene, which may arise from a read error. This chain connects TRBV7-9 to TRBJ1-2; TRBD1 is a possible D gene (6 bases). There are 11 residues in the CDR3. The germline V gene encodes CDR1 SEHNR and CDR2 FQNEAQ (reference sequence). This CDR3 reads CASSGGRSPIF. The CDR3 region has the DNA TGTGCCAGCAGCGGGGGCCGGTCCCCGATCTTC.

This sequence joins TRBV7-8 and TRBJ2-7; a possible D gene is TRBD1 (6 bases). The CDR3 extends over 16 amino acids. V gave up 5 bases and J gave up 9 bases, with 26 bases separating them. CDR1 is SGHVS and CDR2 is FQNEAQ in the germline V gene. The CDR3 DNA reads TGTGCCAGCAGCCCCAGAACAGGGCCAACGACTAAGGGGCAGTACTTC. Translating gives CASSPRTGPTTKGQYF.